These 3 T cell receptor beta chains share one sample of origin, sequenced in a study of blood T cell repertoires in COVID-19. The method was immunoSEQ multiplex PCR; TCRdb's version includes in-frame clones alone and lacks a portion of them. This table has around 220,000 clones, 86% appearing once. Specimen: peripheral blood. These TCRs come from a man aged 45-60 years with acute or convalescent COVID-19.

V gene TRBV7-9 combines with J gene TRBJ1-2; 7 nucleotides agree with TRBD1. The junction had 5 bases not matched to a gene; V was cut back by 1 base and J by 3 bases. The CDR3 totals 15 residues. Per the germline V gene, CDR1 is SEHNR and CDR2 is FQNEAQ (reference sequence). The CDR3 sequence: CASSLGQGADYGYTF. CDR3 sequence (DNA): TGTGCCAGCAGCTTAGGACAGGGAGCAGACTATGGCTACACCTTC.

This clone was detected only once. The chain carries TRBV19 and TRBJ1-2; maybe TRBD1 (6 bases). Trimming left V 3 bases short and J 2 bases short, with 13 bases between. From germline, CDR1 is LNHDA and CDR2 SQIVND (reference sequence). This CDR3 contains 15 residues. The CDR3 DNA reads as TGTGCCAGTAGTATGTCGTCAGGGGCGAACTATGGCTACACCTTC. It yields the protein CASSMSSGANYGYTF. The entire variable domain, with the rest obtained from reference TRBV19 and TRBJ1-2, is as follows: DGGITQSPKYLFRKEGQNVTLSCEQNLNHDAMYWYRQDPGQGLRLIYYSQIVNDFQKGDIAEGYSVSREKKESFPLTVTSAQKNPTAFYLCASSMSSGANYGYTFGSGTRLTVV.

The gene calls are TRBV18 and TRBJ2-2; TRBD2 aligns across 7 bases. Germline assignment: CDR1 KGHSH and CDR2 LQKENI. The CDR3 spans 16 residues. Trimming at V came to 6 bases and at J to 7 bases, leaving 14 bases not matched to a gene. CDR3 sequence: CASSRRGTTLNGELFF. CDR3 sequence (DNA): TGTGCCAGCTCTCGCCGAGGGACTACCCTGAACGGGGAGCTGTTTTTT.